A selection of T cell receptor beta chains follows, all from one sample in a study of T cells after posttransplantation cyclophosphamide. TCRdb keeps only in-frame clones here, not all; method: immunoSEQ multiplex PCR. The table records 50,000 to 60,000 clones, roughly 94% of them present only once. The sample taken for sequencing was PBMCs. Receptors were obtained from a woman aged 25 to 39 in good health and a related stem cell transplant donor. Both conserved end residues are part of each CDR3. The order of the fields is clone size, D gene, J gene, V gene, CDR3 DNA, CDR3 protein. A D gene is named only where the DNA matches it firmly. Some rows mark clone size as missing; the rest say once, few, many or name a class of expanded clone.

>-|-|TRBJ1-5|TRBV27
TGTGCCAGCGGTCCCTATACGGGGGTTGATCAGCCCCAGCATTTT
CASGPYTGVDQPQHF
>-|TRBD1|TRBJ1-1|TRBV5-4
TGTGCCAGCAGCGGCGGCGGGACAGGGTTTTTCACTGAAGCTTTCTTT
CASSGGGTGFFTEAFF
>-|-|TRBJ2-7|TRBV5-1
TGCGCCAGCAGCGCCGGACAGAACCCCTACGAGCAGTACTTC
CASSAGQNPYEQYF
>once|TRBD1|TRBJ1-4|TRBV6-1
TGTGCCAGCAGTGCCAGACAGGGTGTGGATGAAAAACTGTTTTTT
CASSARQGVDEKLFF
>-|-|TRBJ2-5|TRBV29-1
TGCAGCGTTGTCCGGCAGGGAAGTGGAGAGACCCAGTACTTC
CSVVRQGSGETQYF
>-|-|TRBJ1-3|TRBV19
TGTGCCAGTAGTTCTCAGACAGGAGGAAACACCATATATTTT
CASSSQTGGNTIYF
>-|TRBD1|TRBJ1-1|TRBV28
TGTGCCAGCAGTCCAAGGACAGGGTTCGGAACTGAAGCTTTCTTT
CASSPRTGFGTEAFF
>-|-|TRBJ2-1|TRBV6-1
TGTGCCAGCACTCGACTAGTAGGTACAAATGAGCAGTTCTTC
CASTRLVGTNEQFF
>-|-|TRBJ2-3|TRBV6-5
TGTGCCAGCAGTGGGACTTGGGGGGCAGATACGCAGTATTTT
CASSGTWGADTQYF
>-|-|TRBJ2-7|TRBV19
TGTGCCAGTACCGACGGGAACTACGAGCAGTACTTC
CASTDGNYEQYF
>-|-|TRBJ1-1|TRBV7-9
TGTGCCAGCAGCGCAATTAGCCTTAGGACAGCCCCTGGCACTGAAGCTTTCTTT
CASSAISLRTAPGTEAFF
>-|TRBD1|TRBJ2-7|TRBV18
TGTGCCAGCTCACCCACCAGGACAGGGAACGAGCAGTACTTC
CASSPTRTGNEQYF
>-|-|TRBJ2-1|TRBV19
TGTGCCAGTAGTAACAGGAACTACAATGAGCAGTTCTTC
CASSNRNYNEQFF
>-|TRBD2|TRBJ2-1|TRBV14
TGTGCCAGCAGCCCCTCCGTTGTTCTAGCGGGGGGGTTAGGTGAGCAGTTCTTC
CASSPSVVLAGGLGEQFF
>-|-|TRBJ1-1|TRBV10-1
TGCGCCAGCAACAGGGACGGCACTGAAGCTTTCTTT
CASNRDGTEAFF
>-|-|TRBJ2-3|TRBV7-6
TGTGCCAGCAGCCCGCGGGACCTCGCGGATACGCAGTATTTT
CASSPRDLADTQYF
>-|TRBD1|TRBJ2-5|TRBV5-1
TGCGCCAGCAGCCGCGGACAGGGACAACAAGAGACCCAGTACTTC
CASSRGQGQQETQYF
>-|TRBD2|TRBJ2-1|TRBV2
TGTGCCAGCACACTGGGACTAGCGGGTGGTAATGAGCAGTTCTTC
CASTLGLAGGNEQFF
>-|-|TRBJ2-7|TRBV28
TGTGCCAGCAGTTATAGCTCCTACGAGCAGTACTTC
CASSYSSYEQYF
>-|-|TRBJ1-5|TRBV11-2
TGTGCCAGCAGCTTAGATGCGGGCAATCAGCCCCAGCATTTT
CASSLDAGNQPQHF
>-|TRBD1|TRBJ2-7|TRBV9
TGTGCCAGCAGCGTAGGGACAGGGGAGTACGAGCAGTACTTC
CASSVGTGEYEQYF
>-|TRBD2|TRBJ2-2|TRBV2
TGTGCCAGCAGTGCAGGACTAGCGGGGGGGCAATCCGGGGAGCTGTTTTTT
CASSAGLAGGQSGELFF
>-|TRBD1|TRBJ2-2|TRBV5-8
TGTGCCAGCAGCTTGGGACAGGGTCTCGGGGAGCTGTTTTTT
CASSLGQGLGELFF
>-|TRBD1|TRBJ1-5|TRBV28
TGTGCCAGCAGTTTAGGGGACAGGACCAATCAGCCCCAGCATTTT
CASSLGDRTNQPQHF
>once|-|TRBJ2-7|TRBV2
TGTGCCAGCAGTGGGTTAGCATACGAGCAGTACTTC
CASSGLAYEQYF
>-|-|TRBJ1-5|TRBV5-6
TGTGCCAGCACGCGCTGGGGCATAGCCTATAGCAATCAGCCCCAGCATTTT
CASTRWGIAYSNQPQHF
>-|-|TRBJ2-1|TRBV6-6
TGTGCCAGCAGTTACGACACACACACTTACAATGAGCAGTTCTTC
CASSYDTHTYNEQFF
>-|TRBD1|TRBJ2-7|TRBV5-5
TGTGCCAGCAGCGGAGGACAGGGAAGGAGCGAGCAGTACTTC
CASSGGQGRSEQYF
>-|-|TRBJ1-2|TRBV27
TGTGCCAGCAGTTTAACGGGGGACTATGGCTACACCTTC
CASSLTGDYGYTF
>-|TRBD2|TRBJ2-7|TRBV5-6
TGTGCCAGCAGTCATTCGGGGGGTTCCTACGAGCAGTACTTC
CASSHSGGSYEQYF
>-|-|TRBJ2-1|TRBV9
TGTGCCAGCAGCGCCCCGAGCAGGGTAAATTTCAATGAGCAGTTCTTC
CASSAPSRVNFNEQFF
>once|TRBD1|TRBJ1-2|TRBV4-2
TGTGCCAGCAGCCATTCCGACTACAGGGGGCAGGTTGATGGCTACACCTTC
CASSHSDYRGQVDGYTF
>-|TRBD1|TRBJ1-2|TRBV11-1
TGTGCCAGCAGCCCCCAAGGGGGCGATGGCTACACCTTC
CASSPQGGDGYTF
>-|TRBD1|TRBJ2-7|TRBV5-4
TGTGCCAGCAGCTTGCCTCGACAGGGGGCCCACGAGCAGTACTTC
CASSLPRQGAHEQYF
>-|-|TRBJ1-2|TRBV4-1
TGCGCCAGCAGCCCACAGACAGGAAAGGGCTATGGCTACACCTTC
CASSPQTGKGYGYTF
>-|-|TRBJ2-1|TRBV10-3
TGTGCCACTAGTCGCGGGGTCTCCTACAATGAGCAGCTCTTC
CATSRGVSYNEQLF
>once|-|TRBJ2-1|TRBV18
TGTGCCAGCTCAGGCGGACAGAACAATGAGCAGTTCTTC
CASSGGQNNEQFF
>-|TRBD1|TRBJ1-2|TRBV30
TGTGCCACGGACAGGGGGCTTGCCTATGGCTACACCTTC
CATDRGLAYGYTF
>-|-|TRBJ1-2|TRBV6-5
TGTGCCAGCAGTCGAGGTGTTCCCCCCATGTGGGACACCTTC
CASSRGVPPMWDTF
>-|TRBD1|TRBJ1-2|TRBV5-6
TGTGCCAGCAGCTCAACAGGGGGCTATGGCTACACCTTC
CASSSTGGYGYTF
>-|-|TRBJ1-3|TRBV5-1
TGCGCCAGCAGCTTAGGGAGGGGACACTCTGGAAACACCATATATTTT
CASSLGRGHSGNTIYF
>-|TRBD1|TRBJ1-6|TRBV2
TGTGCCAGCAGTGACCGGACAGGTAGTTCACCCCTCCACTTT
CASSDRTGSSPLHF
>few|TRBD1|TRBJ1-5|TRBV5-6
TGTGCCAGCAGCTTGGGGACAGGGTACAGCAATCAGCCCCAGCATTTT
CASSLGTGYSNQPQHF
>-|TRBD1|TRBJ2-5|TRBV11-3
TGTGCCAGCAGCTTAGGAGGACAGGGGAAAGAGACCCAGTACTTC
CASSLGGQGKETQYF
>-|-|TRBJ2-6|TRBV7-8
TGTGCCAGCAGTCATAACAGGGTTCTGACCTCTGGGTCCAACGTCCTGACTTTC
CASSHNRVLTSGSNVLTF
>-|-|TRBJ1-6|TRBV5-4
TGCGCAGGGAGGGATAGGGGCTCCTATAATTCACCCCTCCACTTT
CAGRDRGSYNSPLHF
>-|-|TRBJ1-4|TRBV6-1
TGTGCCAGCAGTGAATGGGGGGGGTCTAGTGAAAAACTGTTTTTT
CASSEWGGSSEKLFF
>-|-|TRBJ1-1|TRBV11-2
TGTGCCAGCAGCTTAGAGGGGCGGCAAACTGCTTTCTTT
CASSLEGRQTAFF
>-|-|TRBJ2-7|TRBV5-1
TGCGCCAGCAGCTTGGAAACGGGCGAGCAGTACTTC
CASSLETGEQYF
>-|TRBD1|TRBJ1-5|TRBV19
TGTGCCAGTAGTGCACGGACAGGGGTATGGCAGCCCCAGCATTTT
CASSARTGVWQPQHF
>-|TRBD1|TRBJ1-2|TRBV2
TGTGCCAGCAGCAGCCGGGACAGGGCCTATGGCTACACCTTC
CASSSRDRAYGYTF
>-|TRBD1|TRBJ1-4|TRBV9
TGTGCCAGCAGCCCGGACAGGGGAACTAATGAAAAACTGTTTTTT
CASSPDRGTNEKLFF
>-|-|TRBJ1-3|TRBV6-1
TGTGCCAGCAAACCCAATACAGCCTCTGGAAACACCATATATTTT
CASKPNTASGNTIYF
>-|-|TRBJ2-5|TRBV11-1
TGTGCCAGCACCCCCCAGGGTGTTGGACAAGAGACCCAGTACTTC
CASTPQGVGQETQYF